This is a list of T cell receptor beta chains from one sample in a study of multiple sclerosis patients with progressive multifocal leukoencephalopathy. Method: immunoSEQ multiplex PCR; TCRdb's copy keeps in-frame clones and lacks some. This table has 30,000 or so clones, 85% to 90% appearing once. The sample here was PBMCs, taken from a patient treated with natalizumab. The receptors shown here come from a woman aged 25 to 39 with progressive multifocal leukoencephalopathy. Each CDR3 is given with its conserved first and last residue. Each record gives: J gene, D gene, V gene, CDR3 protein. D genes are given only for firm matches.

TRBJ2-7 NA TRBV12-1 CASSSLPGSGRDPYEQYF
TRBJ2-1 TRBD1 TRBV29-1 CSVRGLASFSEQFF
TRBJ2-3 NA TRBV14 CASSERGTSTDTQYF
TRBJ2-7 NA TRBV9 CASSVASEGAEQYF
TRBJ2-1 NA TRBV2 CAGNDLASSYNEQFF
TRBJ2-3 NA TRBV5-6 CASSAGSSTDTQYF
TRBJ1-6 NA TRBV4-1 CASSQVSVRNSPLHF
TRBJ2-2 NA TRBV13 CASSGSGTDGELFF
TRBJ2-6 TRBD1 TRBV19 CARTGTGENSGANVLTF
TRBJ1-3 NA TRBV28 CASSTPHVGNTIYF
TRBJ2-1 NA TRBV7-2 CASSLFNEQFF
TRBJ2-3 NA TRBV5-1 CASSLGPGATDTQYF
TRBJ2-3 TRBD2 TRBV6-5 CASSYRGLDSADTQYF
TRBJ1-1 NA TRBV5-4 CASSGPGGTEAFF
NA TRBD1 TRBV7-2 CASSWGQGAYEQYF
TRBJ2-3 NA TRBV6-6 CASSPTRDPSLGTQYF
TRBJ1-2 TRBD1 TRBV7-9 CASSPNQGALYGYTF
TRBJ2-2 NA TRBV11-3 CASSFRQGNTGELFF
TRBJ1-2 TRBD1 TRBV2 CASSFTGDGYTF
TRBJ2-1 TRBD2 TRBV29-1 CSADSGRRNEQFF